The clone carrying this T cell receptor (beta chain) appeared once. The data belong to a study of blood T cell repertoires in COVID-19. In the study overall: Sites across the United States, Italy and Spain contributed samples from acute and convalescent COVID-19. T cells, B-cell-depleted T cells, or PBMCs provided the cDNA or gDNA that served as material.

V was cut by 6 bases and J by 0 bases, with 9 bases left in between. CDR3 length: 14 residues. Germline CDR1 MNHEY, CDR2 SVGAGI. Under the authors' procedure: Amplifying reference gene primers gave estimates of nucleated cell counts. TCRdb's table, derived via immunoSEQ multiplex PCR, lists solely in-frame clones and lacks some. D and trimming come from the DNA, and the V and J calls and clone size come from that table. The repertoire consists of 50,000 to 70,000 clones, with over 70% occurring once and the leading ten covering approximately 3%. The source material was peripheral blood. This sequence joins TRBV6-5 and TRBJ1-3, with D possibly TRBD1 on 5 matching bases. The receptor was derived from a man aged 55 to 70 with acute or convalescent COVID-19. For the CDR3, the DNA is TGTGCCAGCAGACCGGACAACTCTGGAAACACCATATATTTT. Its protein product is CASRPDNSGNTIYF.